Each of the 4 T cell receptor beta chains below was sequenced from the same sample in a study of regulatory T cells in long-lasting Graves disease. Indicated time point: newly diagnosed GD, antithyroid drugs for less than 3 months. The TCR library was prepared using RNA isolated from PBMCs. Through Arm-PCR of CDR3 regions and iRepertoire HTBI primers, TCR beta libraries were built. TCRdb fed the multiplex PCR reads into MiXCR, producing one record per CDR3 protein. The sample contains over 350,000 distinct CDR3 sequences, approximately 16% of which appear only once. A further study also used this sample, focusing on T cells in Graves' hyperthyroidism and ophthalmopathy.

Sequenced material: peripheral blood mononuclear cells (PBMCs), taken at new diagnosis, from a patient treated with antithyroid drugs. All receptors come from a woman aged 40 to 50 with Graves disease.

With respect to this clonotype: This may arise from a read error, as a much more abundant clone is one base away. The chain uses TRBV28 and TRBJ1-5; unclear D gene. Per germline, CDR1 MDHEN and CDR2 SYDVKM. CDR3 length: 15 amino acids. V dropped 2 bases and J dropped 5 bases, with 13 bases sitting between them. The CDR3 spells CASSLMERRDQPQHF. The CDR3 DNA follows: TGTGCCAGCAGTTTAATGGAACGTAGGGATCAGCCCCAGCATTTT.

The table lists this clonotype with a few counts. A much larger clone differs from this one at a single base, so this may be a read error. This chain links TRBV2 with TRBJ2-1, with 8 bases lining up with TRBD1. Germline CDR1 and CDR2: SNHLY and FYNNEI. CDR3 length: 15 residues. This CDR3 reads CASSAGTGSYNERFF. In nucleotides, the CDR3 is TGTGCCAGCAGTGCCGGGACAGGTTCCTACAATGAGCGGTTCTTC.

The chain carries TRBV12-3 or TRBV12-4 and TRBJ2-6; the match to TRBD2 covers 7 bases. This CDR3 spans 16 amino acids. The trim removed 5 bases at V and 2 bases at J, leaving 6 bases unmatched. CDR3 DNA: TGTGCCAGCAGTCCAGTGGGAGGGGCTGGGGCCAACGTCCTGACTTTC. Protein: CASSPVGGAGANVLTF.

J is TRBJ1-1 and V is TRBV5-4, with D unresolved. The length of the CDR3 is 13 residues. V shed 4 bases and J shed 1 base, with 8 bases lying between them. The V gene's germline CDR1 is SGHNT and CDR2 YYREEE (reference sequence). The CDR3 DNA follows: TGTGCCAGCAGCCGAGACCCGAACACTGAAGCTTTCTTT. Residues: CASSRDPNTEAFF.